The 14 T cell receptor beta chains below were found in one sample sequenced in a study of blood T cell repertoires in COVID-19. Here immunoSEQ multiplex PCR was the method, and the copy in TCRdb shows in-frame clones only, minus some. The sample has 300,000 or so clones, more than 75% seen once. Input material: PBMCs or T cells enriched from blood (not recorded which). The origin of the receptors is a woman aged 18-30 years who had recovered from COVID-19.

The chain links TRBV3-1 (or the pseudogene TRBV3-2) to TRBJ2-7; 7 nucleotides align to TRBD2. The CDR3 is made up of 15 amino acids. The V and J ends lost 0 bases and 4 bases, in that order; junction bases with no gene match: 6. The germline gives CDR1 LGHDT, CDR2 YNNKEL (reference sequence). CDR3 protein: CASSQDGLEGYEQYF. CDR3 in DNA: TGTGCCAGCAGCCAAGACGGACTAGAAGGTTACGAGCAGTACTTC.

This sequence joins TRBV12-5 and TRBJ1-2; 9 bases match TRBD1. Losses at the gene ends were 3 bases for V and 3 bases for J; bases not matched to a gene: 5. Germline V gene data show CDR1 as LGHNT and CDR2 as FRNRAP. This CDR3 region has 15 residues. For the CDR3, the DNA is TGTGCTAGTGGTTTCGGGACAGGGTTGGACTATGGCTACACCTTC. Translating it yields CASGFGTGLDYGYTF.

The J gene is TRBJ1-2, the V gene TRBV19; TRBD1 might be the D (5 bases). The CDR3 runs 14 residues. Trimming removed 4 bases at V and 6 bases at J, with 15 bases between. Germline-derived CDR1 and CDR2 are LNHDA and SQIVND (reference sequence). CDR3 sequence: CASSTQTVVHGYTF. CDR3 DNA: TGTGCCAGTAGTACCCAGACAGTGGTCCATGGCTACACCTTC.

V is TRBV7-6 and J is TRBJ2-5; a weak D match, TRBD2 (6 bases). CDR3 length equals 15 residues. From germline, CDR1 is SGHVS and CDR2 FNYEAQ. Trimming removed 2 bases at V and 5 bases at J, with 15 bases between. Written as DNA, the CDR3 is TGTGCCAGCAGCTTATATAGTACCGCGGGGGAGACCCAGTACTTC. It encodes CASSLYSTAGETQYF. Supplemented by reference TRBV7-6 and TRBJ2-5, the full variable domain reads GAGVSQSPRYKVTKRGQDVALRCDPISGHVSLYWYRQALGQGPEFLTYFNYEAQQDKSGLPNDRFSAERPEGSISTLTIQRTEQRDSAMYRCASSLYSTAGETQYFGPGTRLLVL.

This rearrangement joins TRBV9 to TRBJ2-7, with 7 bases fitting TRBD2. In germline, CDR1 is SGDLS, CDR2 YYNGEE. This CDR3 is built from 16 residues. Germline trimming cut 4 bases from V and 0 bases from J; bases unmatched to any gene: 10. CDR3 amino acids: CASSPKAGSSSYEQYF. The CDR3, as DNA: TGTGCCAGCAGCCCCAAAGCGGGGTCTAGCTCCTACGAGCAGTACTTC.

This chain links TRBV7-3 with TRBJ1-3; 11 bases match TRBD1. V gave up 5 bases and J gave up 8 bases; unmatched junction bases: 5. In germline, CDR1 is SGHTA, CDR2 FQGTGA. The CDR3 covers 14 residues. CDR3: CASSPGDRGDTIYF. The CDR3 nucleotides are TGTGCCAGCAGCCCCGGGGACAGGGGGGACACCATATATTTT. Looking up the rest from reference TRBV7-3 and TRBJ1-3 gives the full variable domain: GAGVSQTPSNKVTEKGKYVELRCDPISGHTALYWYRQSLGQGPEFLIYFQGTGAADDSGLPNDRFFAVRPEGSVSTLKIQRTERGDSAVYLCASSPGDRGDTIYFGEGSWLTVV.

The CDR3 here is CASSPVGGSGNTIYF. DNA of the CDR3: TGTGCCAGCAGCCCGGTGGGGGGCTCTGGAAACACCATATATTTT. This chain joins TRBV5-6 and TRBJ1-3, with a weak D call TRBD1 (5 bases). In germline, CDR1 is SGHDT, CDR2 YYEEEE. Trimming removed 4 bases at V and 0 bases at J, with 11 bases between. There are 15 residues in the CDR3.

The chain couples TRBV5-1 to TRBJ1-2; no firm D call. The CDR3 loop spans 16 amino acids. CDR1 and CDR2 (germline): SGHRS, YFSETQ. The V end lost 0 bases, the J end lost 1 base, and 13 bases lay between the germline ends. CDR3 nucleotides: TGCGCCAGCAGCTTGGGGCTCGGGGATTTTAACTATGGCTACACCTTC. It specifies CASSLGLGDFNYGYTF.

This sequence joins TRBV3-1 (or the pseudogene TRBV3-2) and TRBJ2-1, with 11 bases that match TRBD1. J was trimmed by 8 bases and V by 3 bases; bases with no gene match: 6. The CDR3 runs to 15 residues. Germline-derived CDR1 and CDR2 are LGHDT and YNNKEL (reference sequence). The CDR3 nucleotides read TGTGCCAGCAGCCATTCGGGACAGGGGGGCGATGAGCAGTTCTTC. Protein product: CASSHSGQGGDEQFF.

The chain carries TRBV29-1 and TRBJ1-2, with D maybe TRBD1 (5 bases). V was clipped by 0 bases and J by 0 bases, with 14 bases between them. This CDR3 region has 16 residues. Germline V gene data show CDR1 as SQVTM and CDR2 as ANQGSEA. CDR3 sequence: CSVEDLVGEANYGYTF. CDR3 DNA sequence: TGCAGCGTTGAAGATTTAGTAGGGGAGGCTAACTATGGCTACACCTTC.

The chain's CDR3 is CGTREEDTQYF. The CDR3 coding sequence is TGTGGAACCAGGGAAGAGGATACGCAGTATTTT. The V call is TRBV10-3, the J call TRBJ2-3; D is perhaps TRBD1 (5 bases). The CDR3 runs 11 residues. Per germline, CDR1 ENHRY and CDR2 SYGVKD.

This sequence joins TRBV9 and TRBJ2-1, with 8 nucleotides matching TRBD1. V lost 4 bases and J lost 0; bases outside the gene matches: 15. The germline gives CDR1 SGDLS, CDR2 YYNGEE. The CDR3 is made up of 19 amino acids. The CDR3 bases are TGTGCCAGCAGCCTAGACCCCCCGGGACAGGTTCACTCCTACAATGAGCAGTTCTTC. Translated: CASSLDPPGQVHSYNEQFF.

This chain joins TRBV5-1 and TRBJ2-6, with a weak D call TRBD2 (6 bases). Germline CDR1 reads SGHRS; CDR2 reads YFSETQ. The CDR3 runs 17 residues. V lost 1 base, J lost 5 bases, and 16 bases lay in between. This chain's CDR3 is CASSLMRGFGRANVLTF. CDR3 coding DNA: TGCGCCAGCAGCTTGATGCGGGGATTTGGTAGGGCCAACGTCCTGACTTTC.

This chain links TRBV7-9 with TRBJ1-2, with D possibly being TRBD1 (5 bases). Germline V CDR1 and CDR2: SEHNR, FQNEAQ (reference sequence). The CDR3 covers 14 residues. Trimming left V 5 bases short and J 4 bases short, with 14 bases between. Here the CDR3 reads CASSPGPGRYGYTF. In nucleotides, the CDR3 is TGTGCCAGCAGCCCAGGGCCCGGCCGCTATGGCTACACCTTC.